The 15 T cell receptor beta chains below were found in one sample sequenced in a study of cytomegalovirus exposure and HLA in healthy donors. A multiplex PCR was run with 60 Vbeta primers and 13 Jbeta primers. Profiled with immunoSEQ multiplex PCR; TCRdb holds only in-frame clones, not every one. The data contain more than 150,000 clones, 75% to 90% of them seen just once; the ten biggest clones take up 1.5%. Source material: PBMCs. Receptor source: a woman aged 18-29 years in good health and CMV-seronegative.

This clone was observed a handful of times. V is TRBV6-4 and J is TRBJ2-2; the D is unclear. CDR3 length equals 14 residues. CDR1 is MRHNA and CDR2 is SNTAGT in the germline V gene. Trimming cost V 0 bases and J 6 bases, with 8 bases left between them. CDR3 DNA sequence: TGTGCCAGCAGTGACTCGGGTAGCTCCGGGGAGCTGTTTTTT. Translating it yields CASSDSGSSGELFF.

The chain couples TRBV28 to TRBJ2-2, with 7 bases aligning to TRBD2. The V gene's germline CDR1 is MDHEN and CDR2 SYDVKM. V lost 6 bases to trimming and J lost 7 bases; unmatched junction nucleotides: 11. The CDR3 sequence is 15 residues long. The CDR3 is CASRIDRDYFGELFF. Here the CDR3 DNA reads TGTGCCAGCAGGATTGACCGGGACTACTTCGGGGAGCTGTTTTTT.

The rearrangement links TRBV10-3 to TRBJ1-1; D remains ambiguous. Germline V gives CDR1 ENHRY, CDR2 SYGVKD. V dropped 2 bases and J dropped 4 bases, with 14 bases sitting between them. The CDR3 is 15 residues long. This chain's CDR3 is CAISELPGMSTEAFF. The CDR3 DNA follows: TGTGCCATCAGTGAGCTTCCGGGAATGAGCACTGAAGCTTTCTTT.

V gene TRBV30 combines with J gene TRBJ1-5; maybe TRBD1 (5 bases). Trimming took 1 base from V and 6 from J, leaving 10 bases between them. Looked up from germline, CDR1 is GTSNPN and CDR2 is SVGIG (reference sequence). The CDR3 is made up of 13 amino acids. The CDR3: CAWSEGRVQPQHF. The DNA of the CDR3 is TGTGCCTGGAGTGAGGGGAGGGTTCAGCCCCAGCATTTT.

The chain joins TRBV2 to TRBJ2-1; D might be TRBD1 (5 bases). The CDR3 is 12 residues long. Germline CDR1 reads SNHLY; CDR2 reads FYNNEI. Trimming removed 8 bases from V and 5 bases from J, with 10 bases in between. Here the CDR3 DNA reads TGTGCCAGCGTCCTAGGGGACAATGAGCAGTTCTTC. Encoded protein: CASVLGDNEQFF.

V is TRBV5-1 and J is TRBJ1-1, with a weak D call TRBD1 (5 bases). V was cut by 4 bases and J by 4 bases, with 14 bases left in between. CDR1 is SGHRS, CDR2 YFSETQ, per germline. This CDR3 has 14 amino acids. CDR3 nucleotides: TGCGCCAGCAGCGGGCAGGTTCAGGGCACTGAAGCTTTCTTT. It specifies CASSGQVQGTEAFF.

The V and J genes are TRBV27 and TRBJ2-3; no clear D gene. The CDR3 sequence is 15 residues long. Trimming removed 2 bases from V and 3 bases from J, with 12 bases in between. The germline V gene has CDR1 MNHEY and CDR2 SMNVEV (reference sequence). This CDR3 is CASSLSRYGTDTQYF. The CDR3 region has the DNA TGTGCCAGCAGTTTAAGTAGATACGGTACAGATACGCAGTATTTT.

The genes are TRBV7-9 and TRBJ2-7, with 10 bases matching TRBD1. Trimming cost V 4 bases and J 2 bases; bases outside gene matches: 2. The CDR3 loop spans 14 amino acids. Germline V CDR1 and CDR2: SEHNR, FQNEAQ (reference sequence). DNA of the CDR3: TGTGCCAGCAGCTCGACAGGGGGCCCCTACGAGCAGTACTTC. As protein: CASSSTGGPYEQYF.

This rearrangement joins TRBV10-2 to TRBJ2-1, with D maybe TRBD2 (6 bases). V shed 3 bases and J shed 7 bases, with 19 bases lying between them. The CDR3 is made up of 16 amino acids. The germline V gene encodes CDR1 WSHSY and CDR2 SAAADI. The CDR3 here is CASSDRGLALRNEQFF. CDR3 nucleotide sequence: TGCGCCAGCAGTGATCGCGGTCTAGCGCTCAGGAATGAGCAGTTCTTC.

The V gene is TRBV25-1, the J gene TRBJ2-1; 11 positions agree with TRBD2. V lost 5 bases, J lost 8 bases, and 8 bases stayed unmatched. CDR3 length: 15 amino acids. CDR1 is MGHDK and CDR2 is SYGVNS in the germline V gene. CDR3 region: CASSKSSGGTDEQFF. The CDR3 nucleotides are TGTGCCAGCAGTAAGTCTAGCGGGGGGACTGATGAGCAGTTCTTC.

CDR3 sequence reads: CASSPTTSGGYNEQFF. In nucleotides, the CDR3 is TGTGCCAGCAGTCCCACGACTAGCGGGGGTTACAATGAGCAGTTCTTC. This rearrangement joins TRBV7-6 to TRBJ2-1; 12 nucleotides align to TRBD2. Germline V gene sequence: CDR1 SGHVS, CDR2 FNYEAQ. J lost 4 bases, V lost 6 bases, and 7 bases had no gene match. The CDR3 loop spans 16 amino acids. Filled out from reference TRBV7-6 and TRBJ2-1, the complete variable domain reads GAGVSQSPRYKVTKRGQDVALRCDPISGHVSLYWYRQALGQGPEFLTYFNYEAQQDKSGLPNDRFSAERPEGSISTLTIQRTEQRDSAMYRCASSPTTSGGYNEQFFGPGTRLTVL.

The chain couples TRBV5-1 to TRBJ1-1; D possibly corresponds to TRBD1 (5 bases). The CDR3 runs 14 residues. Trimming removed 0 bases from V and 4 bases from J, with 10 bases in between. Germline values: CDR1 SGHRS, CDR2 YFSETQ. CDR3 protein: CASSLAGGSTEAFF. CDR3 in DNA: TGCGCCAGCAGCTTGGCGGGGGGGAGCACTGAAGCTTTCTTT.

This clone was seen only once. The rearrangement joins TRBV4-1 to TRBJ2-2; the D is unclear. Germline lookup yields CDR1 MGHRA and CDR2 YSYEKL. The CDR3 runs to 12 residues. V lost 1 base to trimming and J lost 8 bases, with 5 bases between them. The CDR3, as DNA: TGCGCCAGCAGCCAAGCCGGGGGGGAGCTGTTTTTT. Encoded protein: CASSQAGGELFF.

The chain has TRBV10-3 and TRBJ2-1; 9 bases agree with TRBD2. This CDR3 contains 16 residues. With V trimmed by 0 bases and J by 2 bases, 2 bases remained unmatched. Germline-derived CDR1 and CDR2 are ENHRY and SYGVKD. CDR3 protein: CAISESAGGPYNEQFF. DNA for the CDR3: TGTGCCATCAGTGAGTCCGCGGGGGGGCCCTACAATGAGCAGTTCTTC.

V and J are TRBV10-2 and TRBJ2-7; 15 nucleotides align to TRBD2. The germline V gene encodes CDR1 WSHSY and CDR2 SAAADI. Losses at the gene ends were 6 bases for V and 4 bases for J; bases not matched to a gene: 7. The CDR3 spans 16 residues. CDR3 DNA: TGCGCCAGCAGCCGCCGGACTAGCGGGGGGGTGTACGAGCAGTACTTC. Amino acid sequence: CASSRRTSGGVYEQYF.